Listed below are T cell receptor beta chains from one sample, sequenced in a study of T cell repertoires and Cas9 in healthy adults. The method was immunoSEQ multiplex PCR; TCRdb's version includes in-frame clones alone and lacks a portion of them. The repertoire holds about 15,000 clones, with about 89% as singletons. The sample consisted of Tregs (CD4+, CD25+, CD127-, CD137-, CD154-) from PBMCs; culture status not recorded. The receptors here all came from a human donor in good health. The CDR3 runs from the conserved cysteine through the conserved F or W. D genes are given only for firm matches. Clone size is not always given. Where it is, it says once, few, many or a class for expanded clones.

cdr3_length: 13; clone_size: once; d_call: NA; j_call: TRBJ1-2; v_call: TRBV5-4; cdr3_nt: TGTGCCAGCAGCACCGGACGCAGCTATGGCTACACCTTC; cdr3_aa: CASSTGRSYGYTF
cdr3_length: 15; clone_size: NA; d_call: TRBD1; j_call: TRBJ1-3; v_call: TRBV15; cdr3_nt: TGTGCCACCAAGTGGGACAGGGGAGAGGGAAACACCATATATTTT; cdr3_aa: CATKWDRGEGNTIYF
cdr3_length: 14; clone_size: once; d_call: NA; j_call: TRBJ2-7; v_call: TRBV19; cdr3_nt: TGTGCCAGTAGTTGGGGAAAGGGCCCCTACGAGCAGTACTTC; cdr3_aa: CASSWGKGPYEQYF
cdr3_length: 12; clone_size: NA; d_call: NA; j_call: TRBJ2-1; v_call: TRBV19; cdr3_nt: TGTGCCAGTTCCCTAGGAGGGAGCGGGCAGTTCTTC; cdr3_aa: CASSLGGSGQFF
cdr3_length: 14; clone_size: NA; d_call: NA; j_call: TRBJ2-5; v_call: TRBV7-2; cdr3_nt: TGTGCCAGCAGCTTAGCTGGGATCCAAGAGACCCAGTACTTC; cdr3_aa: CASSLAGIQETQYF
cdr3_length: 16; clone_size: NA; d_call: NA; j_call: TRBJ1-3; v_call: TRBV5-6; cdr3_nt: TGTGCCAGCAGCTTTGGACAACGTTCATCTGGAAACACCATATATTTT; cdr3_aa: CASSFGQRSSGNTIYF
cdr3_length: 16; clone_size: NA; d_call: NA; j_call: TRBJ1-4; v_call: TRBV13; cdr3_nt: TGTGCCAGCAGCTCCTGGGACACTACAACTAATGAAAAACTGTTTTTT; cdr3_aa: CASSSWDTTTNEKLFF
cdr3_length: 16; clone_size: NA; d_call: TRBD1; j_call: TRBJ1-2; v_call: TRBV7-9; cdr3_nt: TGTGCCAGCAGCCTCACCACAGGGGACCTGCCTCGTGGCTACACCTTC; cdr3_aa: CASSLTTGDLPRGYTF
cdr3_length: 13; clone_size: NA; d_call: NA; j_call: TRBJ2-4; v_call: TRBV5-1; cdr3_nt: TGCGCCAGCAGCTTGGGAGTCGGAAACATTCAGTACTTC; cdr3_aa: CASSLGVGNIQYF
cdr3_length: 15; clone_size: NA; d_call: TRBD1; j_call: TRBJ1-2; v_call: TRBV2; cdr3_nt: TGTGCCAGCAGTGATGCCAGGGGGATGAACTATGGCTACACCTTC; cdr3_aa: CASSDARGMNYGYTF
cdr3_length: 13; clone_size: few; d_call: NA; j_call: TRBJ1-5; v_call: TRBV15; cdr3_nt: TGTGCCACCAGCAGTAAATACTTTCAGCCCCAGCATTTT; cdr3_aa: CATSSKYFQPQHF
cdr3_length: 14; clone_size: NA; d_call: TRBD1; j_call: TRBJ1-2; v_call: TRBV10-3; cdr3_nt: TGTGCCATCAGCGGGACAGGGAGAATGGAAGGCTACACCTTC; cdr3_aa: CAISGTGRMEGYTF
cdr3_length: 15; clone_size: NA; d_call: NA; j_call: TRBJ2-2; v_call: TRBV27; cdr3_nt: TGTGCCAGCAGTTTAGGGCCGACGAACACCGGGGAGCTGTTTTTT; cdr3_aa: CASSLGPTNTGELFF
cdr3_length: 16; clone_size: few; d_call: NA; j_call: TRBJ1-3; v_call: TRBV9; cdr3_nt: TGTGCCAGCAGCGTAGGTTGGCAGGGAGGAGGAAACACCATATATTTT; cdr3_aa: CASSVGWQGGGNTIYF